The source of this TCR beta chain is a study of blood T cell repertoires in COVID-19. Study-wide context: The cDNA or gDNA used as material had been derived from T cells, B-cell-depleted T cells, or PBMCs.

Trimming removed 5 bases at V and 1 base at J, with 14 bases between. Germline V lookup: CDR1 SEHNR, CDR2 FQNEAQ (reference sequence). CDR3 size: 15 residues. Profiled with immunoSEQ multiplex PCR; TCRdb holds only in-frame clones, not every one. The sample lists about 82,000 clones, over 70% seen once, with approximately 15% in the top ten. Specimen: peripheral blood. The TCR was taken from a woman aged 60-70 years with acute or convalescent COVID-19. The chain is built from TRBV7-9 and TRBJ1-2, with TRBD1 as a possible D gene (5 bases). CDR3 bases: TGTGCCAGCAGCCGAGCCGGGGGAGGTAACTATGGCTACACCTTC. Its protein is CASSRAGGGNYGYTF.